Following are 24 T cell receptor beta chains from one sample sequenced in a study of T cells in women clearing cervical HPV infection. Generated by immunoSEQ multiplex PCR, the TCRdb table keeps only in-frame clones and is missing some. The sample includes tens of thousands of clones. The source material was blood buffy coat. The receptors shown here come from a woman between 18 and 70 years old with a cervical HPV16 infection that either progressed to CIN3+ or cleared (not recorded which).

Comment on this clone: The DNA ends 3 residues before the CDR3 does, and the rest of the CDR3 is filled in from the germline J gene. This rearrangement joins TRBV13 to TRBJ1-2, with 10 bases lining up with TRBD1. This CDR3 region has 20 residues. V was clipped by 5 bases and J by 4 bases; unmatched bases: 22. The germline V gene has CDR1 PRHDT and CDR2 FYEKMQ (reference sequence). This CDR3 reads CASSKHPGQGNNLFIYGYTF. Partial CDR3 DNA: TGTGCCAGCAGCAAACACCCGGGACAGGGGAACAATCTATTCATCTATGGC.

In the case of this clone: The read falls 3 residues short of the CDR3 end, and the missing part is taken from the germline J gene. The V gene is TRBV18, the J gene TRBJ2-2; D gene unclear. There are 13 residues in the CDR3. Germline CDR1 and CDR2: KGHSH and LQKENI. CDR3: CASSPRLDEKLFF. Incomplete CDR3 DNA: TGTGCCAGCTCCCCAAGGCTAGATGAAAAG.

Details on this clone: The CDR3 end lies 3 residues beyond the end of the read and is filled in from the germline J gene. The chain has TRBV9 and TRBJ2-7; tentative D call: TRBD2 (5 bases). The V gene lost 0 bases and the J gene lost 5 bases, with 18 bases spanning the gap. CDR1 is SGDLS and CDR2 is YYNGEE in the germline V gene. The CDR3 has 16 residues. CDR3 bases read: TGTGCCAGCAGCGTAGCAGACGGGCAGATCGGGGACGAG. Amino acid sequence: CASSVADGQIGDE. The whole CDR3 region reads CASSVADGQIGDEQYF.

A word on this clone: The CDR3 extends 3 residues past the end of the read, so its final part is completed from the germline J gene. This chain uses TRBV19 with TRBJ1-5, with a weak D call TRBD1 (6 bases). The CDR3 totals 14 residues. V dropped 10 bases and J dropped 3 bases, with 16 bases sitting between them. Germline V gene lookup returns CDR1 LNHDA and CDR2 SQIVND (reference sequence). CDR3 bases read: TGTGCCACCGCGGGCGGGGGGGCCAATCAGCCC. It encodes CATAGGGANQP. The whole CDR3 protein reads CATAGGGANQPQHF.

A word on this clone: The read terminates 3 residues ahead of where the CDR3 ends, so the germline J gene completes it. The chain uses TRBV7-9 and TRBJ2-3; TRBD1 matches at 8 bases. CDR3 length: 13 residues. Trimming took 5 bases from V and 6 from J; bases not matched to a gene: 4. Germline CDR1 SEHNR, CDR2 FQNEAQ (reference sequence). The covered CDR3 bases are TGTGCCAGCAGCCCTTGGACAGGGGATACG. Amino acid sequence: CASSPWTGDT. The full CDR3 sequence reads CASSPWTGDTQYF.

As concerns this clone: The read ends 3 residues shy of where the CDR3 ends; the end is completed using the germline J gene. The chain couples TRBV12-3 or TRBV12-4 to TRBJ2-3; D call uncertain. This CDR3 contains 15 residues. The V gene lost 3 bases and the J gene lost 0 bases, with 10 bases spanning the gap. The covered CDR3 bases are TGTGCCAGCAGTTTCTTGCCAGCGAGCACAGATACG. Translating gives CASSFLPASTDT. The full CDR3 is CASSFLPASTDTQYF.

Turning to this clone: The CDR3 end lies 3 residues beyond the end of the read and is filled in from the germline J gene. The chain combines TRBV18 with TRBJ2-3; 9 bases line up with TRBD1. Germline V CDR1 and CDR2: KGHSH, LQKENI. The CDR3 is 16 residues long. CDR3 sequence reads: CASSPRRTGGKETQYF. The CDR3 DNA, read in part, is TGTGCCAGCTCACCACGGCGAACAGGGGGCAAAGAGACG.

The CDR3 region is CASSLSPRRGGYEQYF. CDR3 DNA (partial): TGCGCCAGCAGCTTGAGTCCCCGGAGGGGGGGCTACGAG. The chain combines TRBV5-1 with TRBJ2-7; D may be TRBD2 (7 bases). The read ends 3 residues shy of where the CDR3 ends; the end is completed using the germline J gene. The CDR3 is 16 amino acids. Trimming took 1 base from V and 3 from J, leaving 17 bases between them. The V gene's germline CDR1 is SGHRS and CDR2 YFSETQ. Looking up the rest from reference TRBV5-1 and TRBJ2-7 gives the full variable domain: KAGVTQTPRYLIKTRGQQVTLSCSPISGHRSVSWYQQTPGQGLQFLFEYFSETQRNKGNFPGRFSGRQFSNSRSEMNVSTLELGDSALYLCASSLSPRRGGYEQYFGPGTRLTVT.

In the case of this clone: Read sequence stops 3 residues before the CDR3 end, and the germline J gene provides the missing end. This chain uses TRBV29-1 with TRBJ1-1; D is uncertain. The length of the CDR3 is 12 residues. Germline-derived CDR1 and CDR2 are SQVTM and ANQGSEA. V was pared by 3 bases and J by 0 bases, with 5 bases between. The CDR3 bases that were read are TGCAGCGTTGAGACTTTGAACACTGAA. Its protein product is CSVETLNTE. The CDR3 in its entirety is CSVETLNTEAFF.

Notes on this clone: The read comes to an end 3 residues before the CDR3 does, leaving the germline J gene to fill in the end. The chain has TRBV12-3 or TRBV12-4 and TRBJ1-1, with D perhaps matching TRBD1 (6 bases). Between the trimmed V and J ends, which lost 1 base and 6 bases, there was a span of 15 bases. The length of the CDR3 is 15 residues. The CDR3 loop reads CASSLVAGVYAEAFF. The DNA read from the CDR3 is TGTGCCAGCAGTTTAGTGGCAGGGGTTTATGCTGAA.

About this clone itself: The CDR3 end lies 3 residues beyond the end of the read and is filled in from the germline J gene. V gene TRBV7-9 combines with J gene TRBJ1-1; possible D gene TRBD1, 5 bases. CDR3 size: 14 residues. Trimming shortened V by 10 bases and J by 0 bases, and 15 bases separated the two germline ends. Germline V gene sequence: CDR1 SEHNR, CDR2 FQNEAQ (reference sequence). The CDR3 spells CATPGGVLNTEAFF. Partial CDR3 DNA: TGTGCCACCCCCGGGGGGGTCCTGAACACTGAA.

The CDR3 sequence is CASSPGTGQETQYF. The CDR3 DNA, read in part, is TGTGCCAGTAGTCCCGGGACAGGACAAGAGACC. The J gene is TRBJ2-5, the V gene TRBV19, with 8 bases aligning to TRBD1. With the read ending 3 residues before the CDR3 end, the germline J gene is used to fill in that end. This CDR3 spans 14 amino acids. Germline V gives CDR1 LNHDA, CDR2 SQIVND (reference sequence). V shed 5 bases and J 2 bases; nucleotides not matched to a gene: 4.

The sequenced CDR3 bases are TGTGCCATTCTTAGCGGGGAGACCGATGAG. Encoded protein: CAILSGETDE. The entire CDR3 sequence reads CAILSGETDEQFF. The gene calls are TRBV10-3 and TRBJ2-1, with 8 positions matching TRBD2. Read sequence stops 3 residues before the CDR3 end, and the germline J gene provides the missing end. Looked up from germline, CDR1 is ENHRY and CDR2 is SYGVKD. This CDR3 spans 13 amino acids. V gave up 9 bases and J gave up 8 bases; unmatched junction bases: 9.

As for this clone: The read terminates 3 residues before the CDR3 end, so the remaining end is supplied by the germline J gene. V and J are TRBV19 and TRBJ1-1; TRBD1 aligns across 8 bases. V lost 2 bases, J lost 5 bases, and 4 bases stayed unmatched. CDR3 length: 14 amino acids. Germline loops: CDR1 LNHDA, CDR2 SQIVND (reference sequence). CDR3 in amino acids: CASSITGGSTEAFF. CDR3 DNA (partial): TGTGCCAGTAGTATAACAGGGGGTAGTACTGAA.

Remarks on this clone: Read coverage stops 3 residues before the CDR3 terminus; the germline J gene supplies the remainder. The genes are TRBV7-9 and TRBJ1-2; 7 bases are shared with TRBD1. The CDR3 length is 15 residues. Germline assignment: CDR1 SEHNR and CDR2 FQNEAQ (reference sequence). The DNA read from the CDR3 is TGTGCCAGCAGCCTTGGACAGGCAAGCACAGATACC. Translated: CASSLGQASTDT. The CDR3, in full, reads CASSLGQASTDTYTF.

On this clone itself: Sequencing ends 3 residues short of the CDR3 end; the germline J gene provides the rest. This chain joins TRBV20-1 and TRBJ1-2; D might be TRBD1 (5 bases). This CDR3 has 14 residues. CDR1 DFQATT and CDR2 SNEGSKA come from the germline V gene (reference sequence). Trimming took off 5 bases at V and 6 bases at J, with 19 bases between the two ends. CDR3 in amino acids: CSAAGAGGENGYTF. The DNA read from the CDR3 is TGCAGTGCTGCCGGGGCCGGGGGAGAGAATGGC.

A note on this clone: The read ends 3 residues shy of where the CDR3 ends; the end is completed using the germline J gene. The rearrangement links TRBV6-4 to TRBJ2-5; TRBD1 aligns across 9 bases. J lost 5 bases, V lost 4 bases, and 2 bases had no gene match. The germline gives CDR1 MRHNA, CDR2 SNTAGT. The CDR3 totals 13 residues. The CDR3 loop is CASSVGTGETQYF. Partial CDR3 DNA: TGTGCCAGCAGTGTGGGGACAGGGGAGACC.

As concerns this clone: The read ends 3 residues shy of where the CDR3 ends; the end is completed using the germline J gene. The rearrangement joins TRBV19 to TRBJ1-2; TRBD1 might be the D (5 bases). The CDR3 has 16 residues. Germline V gene sequence: CDR1 LNHDA, CDR2 SQIVND (reference sequence). Partial CDR3 DNA: TGTGCCAGTAGTCCAGGGACTAGCGGAGGTTACAATGAC. It codes for CASSPGTSGGYND. The whole CDR3 protein is CASSPGTSGGYNDYTF. The entire variable domain, with the rest obtained from reference TRBV19 and TRBJ1-2, is as follows: DGGITQSPKYLFRKEGQNVTLSCEQNLNHDAMYWYRQDPGQGLRLIYYSQIVNDFQKGDIAEGYSVSREKKESFPLTVTSAQKNPTAFYLCASSPGTSGGYNDYTFGSGTRLTVV.

On this clone: With the read ending 3 residues before the CDR3 end, the germline J gene is used to fill in that end. The chain recombines TRBV5-4 with TRBJ1-1; D not resolved. Germline values: CDR1 SGHNT, CDR2 YYREEE (reference sequence). This CDR3 region has 12 residues. V was cut by 4 bases and J by 4 bases, with 8 bases left in between. The CDR3 DNA, read in part, is TGTGCCAGCAGCACGTCGGGCACTGAA. Amino acids: CASSTSGTE. The complete CDR3 reads CASSTSGTEAFF.

For this clone: The read comes to an end 3 residues before the CDR3 does, leaving the germline J gene to fill in the end. The chain has TRBV2 and TRBJ1-4; TRBD1 might be the D (6 bases). Germline CDR1 reads SNHLY; CDR2 reads FYNNEI. The V gene lost 7 bases and the J gene lost 8 bases, with 17 bases spanning the gap. The CDR3 spans 14 residues. This chain's CDR3 is CASMGSDRSEKLFF. Partial CDR3 DNA: TGTGCCAGCATGGGGTCGGACAGATCGGAAAAA.

As for this clone: The read is 3 residues too short to cover the CDR3 end, so that end is filled in from the germline J gene. The chain uses TRBV5-1 and TRBJ2-7; D is perhaps TRBD1 (6 bases). Germline V gene lookup returns CDR1 SGHRS and CDR2 YFSETQ. The length of the CDR3 is 19 residues. Trimming took off 1 base at V and 4 bases at J, with 27 bases between the two ends. The CDR3 region is CASSLNTPSPTGRGYEQYF. CDR3 DNA, as far as it was read: TGCGCCAGCAGCTTGAACACCCCCTCCCCCACAGGGAGAGGGTACGAG.

The CDR3 DNA, read in part, is TGTGCCAGCTCACCTCGGGCCCGGGGGAACACTGAA. Translation: CASSPRARGNTE. In full, the CDR3 is CASSPRARGNTEAFF. This chain uses TRBV18 with TRBJ1-1; D is uncertain. With the read ending 3 residues before the CDR3 end, the germline J gene is used to fill in that end. The CDR3 has 15 residues. V gave up 3 bases and J gave up 1 base, with 12 bases separating them. Germline-derived CDR1 and CDR2 are KGHSH and LQKENI.

Points on this clone: Read data end 3 residues before the CDR3 end; the end is taken from the germline J gene. The rearrangement links TRBV5-8 to TRBJ2-7; the match to TRBD2 covers 8 bases. Germline lookup yields CDR1 SGHTS and CDR2 YDEGEE. The junction had 9 bases not matched to a gene; V was cut back by 4 bases and J by 6 bases. The CDR3 spans 14 residues. The CDR3 loop reads CASSLGTSWVEQYF. The CDR3 DNA, read in part, is TGTGCCAGCAGCCTTGGGACTAGTTGGGTCGAG.

With regard to this clone: Read sequence stops 3 residues before the CDR3 end, and the germline J gene provides the missing end. This rearrangement joins TRBV28 to TRBJ1-6, with 10 bases identical to TRBD1. V was clipped by 5 bases and J by 8 bases; unmatched bases: 9. The germline V gene encodes CDR1 MDHEN and CDR2 SYDVKM. CDR3 length: 16 residues. The DNA read from the CDR3 is TGTGCCAGCAGTCTATTAGGGGGGACAGGGGATTCACCC. Protein product: CASSLLGGTGDSP. The whole CDR3 is CASSLLGGTGDSPLHF.